The clone carrying this TCR beta chain was recorded once. Germline V CDR1 and CDR2: ENHRY, SYGVKD. V was clipped by 7 bases and J by 3 bases; unmatched bases: 5. There are 14 residues in the CDR3. Amplified TCR beta CDR3 regions derived from RNA transcripts. In the first-round RT-PCR of the TCR CDR3, the HTBI primer set was used. A single record per CDR3 protein comes from TCRdb applying MiXCR to the multiplex PCR reads. The sample contains around 690,000 distinct CDR3 sequences, roughly 20% of which appear only once. This sample is part of a study of T cells in Graves' hyperthyroidism and ophthalmopathy. Ophthalmopathy patients had moderate-to-severe active disease, CAS ≥3, NOSPECS ≥4, and disease duration under 3 months. Patients showing uncontrolled infection, other autoimmune disease, pregnancy or lactation were ineligible.

The sample consisted of blood. This chain joins TRBV10-3 and TRBJ2-2; 7 bases line up with TRBD2. The TCR sequence derives from a young man with Graves' ophthalmopathy. DNA of the CDR3: TGTGCCATCACCCCGGGAGGCGACACCGGGGAGCTGTTTTTT. It is translated as CAITPGGDTGELFF.